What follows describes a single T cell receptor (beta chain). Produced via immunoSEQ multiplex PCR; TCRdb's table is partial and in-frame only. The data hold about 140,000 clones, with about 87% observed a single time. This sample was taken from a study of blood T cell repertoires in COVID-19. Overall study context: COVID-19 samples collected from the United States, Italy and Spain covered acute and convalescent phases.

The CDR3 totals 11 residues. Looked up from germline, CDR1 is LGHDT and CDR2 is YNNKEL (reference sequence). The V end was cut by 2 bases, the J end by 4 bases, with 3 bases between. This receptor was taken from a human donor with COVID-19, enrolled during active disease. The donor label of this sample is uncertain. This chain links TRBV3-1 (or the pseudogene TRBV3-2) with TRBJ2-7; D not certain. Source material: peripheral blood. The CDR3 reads CASSQRYEQYF. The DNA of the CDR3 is TGTGCCAGCAGCCAACGTTACGAGCAGTACTTC.